This T cell receptor beta chain was recovered during a study of low-dose radiotherapy and immunotherapy resistance in tumors (dated by TCRdb to about 2022). General notes on the study: Patients in Cohort 1 were given 0.5 Gy per fraction every 2 weeks, and the prescribed total PTV dose was 6.5 Gy. For Cohort 2, the dose was 1 Gy per fraction given every two weeks, adding up to 13 Gy in total across 26 weeks. Nivolumab was administered intravenously as a 240 mg flat dose every two weeks, and ipilimumab was administered intravenously at 1 mg/kg every six weeks. Intravenous cyclophosphamide at 200 mg/m2 was administered every two weeks, one day ahead of each radiation and immunotherapy administration. Starting on cycle 1 day 1, patients took 300 mg of aspirin by mouth once daily for four cycles. Trial participants were not randomized into treatment groups. The translational analysis covered eight patients: three from the first dose cohort and the first five from the second dose cohort.

First-strand cDNA was synthesized with Superscript III and a set of TRAV- and TRBV-specific primers, covering both TCRalpha and TCRbeta chains. TCRs were amplified for 20 PCR cycles with Phusion, using a constant-region primer paired with the adapter attached to the V primers. Amplification of the isolated mRNA was done with the MessageAmp II aRNA Amplification Kit, which involved an approximately 15-hour in vitro transcription at 37 degrees C. mRNA for TCR sequencing was isolated with the Dynabeads mRNA DIRECT Purification Kit. Indexed Illumina adapters were added in a second roughly 25-cycle Phusion PCR, and the resulting products were purified with AMPure XP beads. An Illumina MiniSeq instrument was used to deep-sequence the TCRalpha and TCRbeta libraries. In the original analysis: Custom Perl scripts were used to pool TCR sequences that encoded the same protein, to remove out-of-frame sequences, and to calculate the abundance of each clonotype. The analysis excluded TCR sequences that were supported by just one read. Repertoire metrics included Shannon entropy, Gini index, clonality, richness, and frequency of TCRs shared between repertoires. TCRdb cleaned the public reads at Q25 with fastp, built clones with MiXCR and kept in-frame beta chains. CDR3 protein sequences are deduplicated, and each keeps its most common genes and DNA. The V and J calls follow TCRdb's processing rather than the paper's. Across this sample there are fewer than 95,000 distinct CDR3 sequences, with 9.4% seen only once. Under 1.1% of the sample rests with the top ten.

The CDR3 has 15 amino acids, counting the end cysteine and phenylalanine. The DNA shown is the 45-base CDR3, in frame from base 1. V is pared back by 7 bases and J by 0 bases, with 16 bases lying between the germline termini. CDR1 and CDR2 were assigned from the germline V gene as MNHEY and SVGEGT. This clonotype has ten or more counts. No cognate antigen has been identified for it. The input lacks base qualities; no much larger clone sits a single base away. The meaning of the sample's time point label: before trial treatment. Donors were enrolled in RACIN, a single-arm phase I dose-escalation trial combining nivolumab, ipilimumab, aspirin, low-dose cyclophosphamide and low-dose radiotherapy. Patients were eligible if they had advanced solid tumors that were TIL-negative.

The V and J segments used are TRBV6-2 or TRBV6-3 and TRBJ2-7; no D segment can be confidently identified. Sequencing used PBMCs, obtained before treatment. This sequence was found in a male donor with prostate cancer. This receptor has the CDR3 CASIRSRTGSYEQYF. The base sequence is TGTGCCAGCATTCGATCCAGGACGGGCTCCTACGAGCAGTACTTC.